Listed here is a single T cell receptor beta chain. Its antigen remains unknown. The data were obtained in a study of OX40 agonist ivuxolimab in advanced cancers. Overall study findings and caveats: Circulating CD4+ and CD8+ T cells showed clonal expansion by week 6 at 0.1 to 3.0 mg/kg.

TCRdb keeps only in-frame clones here, not all; method: immunoSEQ multiplex PCR. The sample contains approximately 23,000 clones, 80% to 90% of which appear only once. The CDR3 is made up of 15 amino acids. V shed 6 bases, J shed 8 bases, and the junction held 14 bases outside the gene matches. CDR1 is MNHNS and CDR2 is SASEGT in the germline V gene. Sequences were derived from CD4+ or CD8+ T cells sorted from blood, sampled in a trial of the OX40 agonist ivuxolimab. The clonotype originates from an adult with an advanced solid tumor such as melanoma, head and neck, liver or kidney cancer. This rearrangement joins TRBV6-1 to TRBJ1-2; 8 bases fit TRBD1. Written as DNA, the CDR3 is TGTGCCAGCAGGAGGATAGAGACAGGGGCTAGGGGCTACACCTTC. Translation gives CASRRIETGARGYTF.